A single sample is the source of the 21 T cell receptor beta chains below, sequenced in a study of T cells after yellow fever vaccination. TCRdb called the 5' RACE reads again in MiXCR, with one record for every CDR3 protein. The repertoire includes under 350,000 distinct CDR3 sequences, roughly 3.9% of them detected once, and around 25% sits in the top ten. The sequencing here drew on PBMCs, taken 5 days after the yellow fever booster vaccination. The receptors here all came from a man in his late teens or twenties who received the YFV17D yellow fever vaccine.

This chain links TRBV4-3 with TRBJ2-2; the match to TRBD1 covers 11 bases. CDR1 LGHNA and CDR2 YSLEER come from the germline V gene. The length of the CDR3 is 17 residues. Unmatched junction bases numbered 6, after V lost 0 bases and J lost 6 bases. The CDR3 loop is CASSQEDRTGGPGELFF. In DNA form, the CDR3 reads TGCGCCAGCAGCCAAGAAGACCGGACAGGGGGCCCCGGGGAGCTGTTTTTT.

The V and J genes are TRBV6-5 and TRBJ1-2, with TRBD1 as a possible D gene (5 bases). Germline loops: CDR1 MNHEY, CDR2 SVGAGI. The ends were cut back, 0 bases at V and 8 bases at J, with 10 bases in the middle. The length of the CDR3 is 13 residues. The CDR3 sequence: CASSYSGGQGYTF. Here the CDR3 DNA reads TGTGCCAGCAGTTACTCCGGGGGTCAAGGCTACACCTTC.

The sample holds a few counts of this clonotype. The gene calls are TRBV6-5 and TRBJ1-2; tentative D call: TRBD1 (5 bases). There are 13 residues in the CDR3. The V end was cut by 5 bases, the J end by 8 bases, with 15 bases between. The V gene's germline CDR1 is MNHEY and CDR2 SVGAGI. CDR3: CASSATGVGGYTF. CDR3 bases: TGTGCCAGCAGTGCTACAGGTGTAGGCGGCTACACCTTC.

The chain carries TRBV13 and TRBJ2-2; D unclear. Germline assignment: CDR1 PRHDT and CDR2 FYEKMQ (reference sequence). With 2 bases removed from V and 7 bases from J, the gap between germline ends came to 8 bases. The CDR3 has 13 residues. CDR3 in DNA: TGTGCCAGCAGCTTAACCCGCCACGGGGAGCTGTTTTTT. Protein sequence: CASSLTRHGELFF.

This rearrangement joins TRBV7-8 to TRBJ1-2, with 7 bases fitting TRBD1. With 5 bases clipped from V and 1 base from J, the junction kept 4 bases outside the gene matches. The CDR3 runs 14 residues. Per the germline V gene, CDR1 is SGHVS and CDR2 is FQNEAQ. DNA for the CDR3: TGTGCCAGCAGCCCGGGACAGTATAACTATGGCTACACCTTC. Translated: CASSPGQYNYGYTF.

In its sample, this clonotype was seen a few times. The chain joins TRBV20-1 to TRBJ1-2; weak D call: TRBD1 (5 bases). The germline V gene has CDR1 DFQATT and CDR2 SNEGSKA (reference sequence). CDR3 length: 15 amino acids. V was trimmed by 2 bases and J by 8 bases, leaving 21 bases between them. The CDR3, as DNA: TGCAGTGCTAGACCTGGGGACCGCCGAGCAGGGGGCTACACCTTC. Its translation: CSARPGDRRAGGYTF.

This clonotype was recorded many times. The chain is built from TRBV29-1 and TRBJ2-5; TRBD1 is a possible D gene (6 bases). Trimming took off 3 bases at V and 0 bases at J, with 14 bases between the two ends. This CDR3 contains 15 residues. In germline, CDR1 is SQVTM, CDR2 ANQGSEA. The CDR3 sequence is CSVESGRGYQETQYF. The CDR3 nucleotides are TGCAGCGTTGAGTCCGGTAGGGGGTACCAAGAGACCCAGTACTTC.

The chain is built from TRBV4-3 and TRBJ1-1, with D tentatively TRBD1 (5 bases). V lost 0 bases and J lost 3, with 14 bases in between. CDR1 and CDR2 from the germline V gene are LGHNA and YSLEER. This CDR3 has 16 amino acids. The CDR3 reads CASSQDGARIDTEAFF. Here the CDR3 DNA reads TGCGCCAGCAGCCAAGATGGGGCGAGGATAGACACTGAAGCTTTCTTT.

This clonotype was seen at least ten times. The J gene is TRBJ2-3, the V gene TRBV6-4; no definite D call. V gave up 2 bases and J gave up 3 bases, with 6 bases separating them. The CDR3 has 13 residues. Germline assignment: CDR1 MRHNA and CDR2 SNTAGT. The DNA for the CDR3 is TGTGCCAGCAGTGACACAGAAACAGATACGCAGTATTTT. This codes for CASSDTETDTQYF.

The chain combines TRBV18 with TRBJ2-3; 10 nucleotides line up with TRBD1. The V gene end was trimmed by 3 bases and the J gene end by 4 bases; junction bases not matched to a gene: 13. The V gene's germline CDR1 is KGHSH and CDR2 LQKENI. The CDR3 extends over 18 amino acids. The CDR3 here is CASSPSGQGRSRADTQYF. The CDR3 nucleotides read TGTGCCAGCTCACCCTCGGGACAGGGGCGATCGAGGGCAGATACGCAGTATTTT.

The chain uses TRBV5-6 and TRBJ2-1, with 10 bases matching TRBD1. This CDR3 contains 15 residues. After removal of 5 bases from V and 4 bases from J, the junction contained 6 bases not matched to a gene. From germline, CDR1 is SGHDT and CDR2 YYEEEE. CDR3 protein: CASSYGQGGYNEQFF. CDR3 nucleotides: TGTGCCAGCAGTTATGGACAGGGGGGTTACAATGAGCAGTTCTTC.

This clonotype was counted ten times or more. This chain links TRBV7-9 with TRBJ2-2; D not resolved. The germline V gene encodes CDR1 SEHNR and CDR2 FQNEAQ (reference sequence). V lost 1 base to trimming and J lost 4 bases, with 19 bases between them. The CDR3 consists of 18 residues. This chain's CDR3 is CASSLEEYVPESTGELFF. In nucleotides, the CDR3 is TGTGCCAGCAGCTTAGAAGAGTACGTCCCAGAGAGCACCGGGGAGCTGTTTTTT.

The rearrangement joins TRBV9 to TRBJ1-2; tentative D call: TRBD1 (5 bases). V lost 4 bases and J lost 5, with 12 bases in between. The CDR3 sequence is 13 residues long. Per the germline V gene, CDR1 is SGDLS and CDR2 is YYNGEE. CDR3 sequence reads: CASSPRKGYGYTF. The CDR3 DNA sequence: TGTGCCAGCAGCCCCCGGAAGGGGTATGGCTACACCTTC.

The CDR3 DNA is TGTGCCAGCAGCTTATCACCCCGGGAAGGGGGCGACTACGAGCAGTACGTC. It yields the protein CASSLSPREGGDYEQYV. The chain has TRBV7-6 and TRBJ2-7, with TRBD1 matching 7 bases. The junction had 13 bases not matched to a gene; V was cut back by 2 bases and J by 3 bases. The CDR3 contains 17 residues. Germline assignment: CDR1 SGHVS and CDR2 FNYEAQ.

This clonotype was observed many times. The chain couples TRBV5-1 to TRBJ2-3, with D possibly TRBD2 on 6 matching bases. In germline, CDR1 is SGHRS, CDR2 YFSETQ. The CDR3 consists of 15 residues. V gave up 1 base and J gave up 2 bases, with 11 bases separating them. DNA of the CDR3: TGCGCCAGCAGCTTGTCGGGACTTACCACAGATACGCAGTATTTT. Its translation is CASSLSGLTTDTQYF.

The rearrangement uses TRBV12-3 or TRBV12-4 and TRBJ2-4; TRBD2 is a possible D gene (7 bases). The germline V and J ends were trimmed by 7 bases and 0 bases, with 19 bases remaining between them. There are 17 residues in the CDR3. CDR3 in amino acids: CASTLEVGGLAKNIQYF. DNA of the CDR3: TGTGCCAGCACTCTCGAGGTCGGGGGGCTAGCCAAAAACATTCAGTACTTC.

The V call is TRBV7-9, the J call TRBJ2-5; TRBD1 is a possible D gene (6 bases). Germline V CDR1 and CDR2: SEHNR, FQNEAQ (reference sequence). CDR3 size: 14 residues. V lost 1 base and J 3 bases, leaving 9 bases between the germline ends. The CDR3 region is CASSLVQGKETQYF. CDR3 nucleotide sequence: TGTGCCAGCAGCTTAGTACAGGGCAAAGAGACCCAGTACTTC. Filled out from reference TRBV7-9 and TRBJ2-5, the complete variable domain reads DTGVSQNPRHKITKRGQNVTFRCDPISEHNRLYWYRQTLGQGPEFLTYFQNEAQLEKSRLLSDRFSAERPKGSFSTLEIQRTEQGDSAMYLCASSLVQGKETQYFGPGTRLLVL.

This clonotype turned up a few times. The rearrangement links TRBV19 to TRBJ2-5; D is possibly TRBD1 (6 bases). The germline CDR1 and CDR2 sequences are LNHDA and SQIVND (reference sequence). The CDR3 is 16 residues long. V was cut by 7 bases and J by 1 base, with 19 bases left in between. CDR3 sequence reads: CASISPPGHSQETQYF. CDR3 sequence (DNA): TGTGCCAGTATCTCCCCTCCGGGACATAGCCAAGAGACCCAGTACTTC. The variable domain in full, with the rest retrieved from reference TRBV19 and TRBJ2-5, is DGGITQSPKYLFRKEGQNVTLSCEQNLNHDAMYWYRQDPGQGLRLIYYSQIVNDFQKGDIAEGYSVSREKKESFPLTVTSAQKNPTAFYLCASISPPGHSQETQYFGPGTRLLVL.

This clonotype was detected only a few times. The chain is built from TRBV12-3 or TRBV12-4 and TRBJ1-2; D is possibly TRBD1 (5 bases). The CDR3 sequence is 14 residues long. Trimming pared 7 bases from V and 2 bases from J, leaving 14 bases between. The CDR3 nucleotides read TGTGCCAGCACCCGGGCAGGGACGAACTATGGCTACACCTTC. Its protein is CASTRAGTNYGYTF.

The chain links TRBV6-2 or TRBV6-3 to TRBJ1-1; 10 bases align to TRBD1. This CDR3 is built from 13 residues. V trimming: 7 bases; J trimming: 5 bases; junction bases outside the gene matches: 4. CDR1 is MNHEY, CDR2 SVGEGT, per germline. The CDR3 DNA is TGTGCCAGCATGGGGGACAGGGGTACTGAAGCTTTCTTT. This encodes CASMGDRGTEAFF.

This clonotype has a handful of counts. The DNA of the CDR3 is TGTGCCAGCAGCCACGGGGGGCCGAGCGAGCAGTACGTC. It specifies CASSHGGPSEQYV. The V gene is TRBV7-2, the J gene TRBJ2-7; tentatively, D is TRBD2 (7 bases). CDR1 is SGHTA, CDR2 FQGNSA, per germline. The CDR3 contains 13 residues. Trimming left V 5 bases short and J 6 bases short, with 14 bases between.